Here is one TCR beta chain with its context. CDR1 and CDR2 (germline): MNHEY, SVGEGT. After removal of 6 bases from V and 2 bases from J, the junction contained 6 bases not matched to a gene. CDR3 length equals 16 residues. This entry is derived from a study of blood T cell repertoires in COVID-19. Study background: Some COVID-19 samples were acute and others convalescent; all came from the United States, Italy and Spain. From T cells, B-cell-depleted T cells, or PBMCs came the material, which was cDNA or gDNA.

In the study's own analysis: By means of reference gene primer amplification, nucleated cell counts were estimated. The data were produced by immunoSEQ multiplex PCR, yet TCRdb's version contains in-frame clones alone and is incomplete. V and J calls and clone size are those listed in that table; D and trimming were worked out from the DNA. The sample carries approximately 90,000 clones, around 85% recorded once. The sample comprised peripheral blood. This chain connects TRBV6-2 or TRBV6-3 to TRBJ2-5; 13 bases line up with TRBD2. The source is a man older than 75 with active or convalescent COVID-19. CDR3 sequence: CASSRGLAGEQETQYF. CDR3 nucleotide sequence: TGTGCCAGCAGCCGTGGACTAGCGGGGGAACAAGAGACCCAGTACTTC.